The entry that follows covers one TCR beta chain sequence. Its antigen remains unknown. Naive-designated CD8 cells lacked CD45RO, were positively enriched for CCR7, and omitted terminally differentiated effector memory CD45RA+ cells. Profiled with immunoSEQ multiplex PCR; TCRdb holds only in-frame clones, not every one. Of around 2.1 million clones listed, about 92% were seen once; the top ten hold more than 1.5%. This specimen comes from a study of shared clonotypes between healthy human individuals. Study results and caveats: Sample collection involved blood only; tissue repertoires are likely different. At large depth, rarefaction still showed sorted-subset sequencing to be incomplete. Naive CD4 clonotype sharing across a few donors was approximately 5%.

The CDR3 covers 16 residues. V shed 0 bases and J shed 1 base, with 9 bases lying between them. Germline lookup yields CDR1 SEHNR and CDR2 FQNEAQ (reference sequence). This TCR came from a man younger than 30 in good health. Some clones in this sample may be carry-over from other donors' samples. Sequences were obtained from naive CD8+ T cells from PBMCs. The chain carries TRBV7-9 and TRBJ2-2; possibly TRBD1 or TRBD2 for D (5 bases each). The CDR3 DNA sequence: TGTGCCAGCAGCTTAGCCGGGGCTGGGAACACCGGGGAGCTGTTTTTT. Residues: CASSLAGAGNTGELFF.